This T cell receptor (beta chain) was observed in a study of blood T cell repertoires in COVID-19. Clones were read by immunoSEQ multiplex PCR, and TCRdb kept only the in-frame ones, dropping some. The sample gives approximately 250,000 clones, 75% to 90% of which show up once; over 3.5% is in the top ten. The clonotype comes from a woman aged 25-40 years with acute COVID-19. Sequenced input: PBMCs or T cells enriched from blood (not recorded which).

The CDR3 DNA is TGTGCCAGCAGCTTGGTCGGCGACTTCACAGATACGCAGTATTTT. Its protein product is CASSLVGDFTDTQYF. This chain links TRBV28 with TRBJ2-3; no definite D call. Deletions cut 6 bases from V and 2 bases from J, with 15 bases between. The CDR3 spans 15 residues. Germline assignment: CDR1 MDHEN and CDR2 SYDVKM.